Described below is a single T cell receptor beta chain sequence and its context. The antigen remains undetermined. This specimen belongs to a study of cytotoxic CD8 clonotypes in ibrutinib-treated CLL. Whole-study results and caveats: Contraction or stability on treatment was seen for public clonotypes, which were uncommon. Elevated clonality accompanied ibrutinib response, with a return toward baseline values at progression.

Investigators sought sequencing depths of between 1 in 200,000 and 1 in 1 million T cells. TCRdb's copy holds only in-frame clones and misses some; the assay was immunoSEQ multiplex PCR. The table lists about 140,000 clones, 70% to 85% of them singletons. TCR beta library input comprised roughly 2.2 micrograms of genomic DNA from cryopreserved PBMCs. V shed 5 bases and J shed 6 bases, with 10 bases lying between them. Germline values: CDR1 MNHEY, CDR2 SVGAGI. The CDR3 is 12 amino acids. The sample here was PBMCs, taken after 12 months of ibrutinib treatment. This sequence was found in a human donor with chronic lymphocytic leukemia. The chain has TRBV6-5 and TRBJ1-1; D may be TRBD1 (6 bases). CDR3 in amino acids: CASSRTVAEAFF. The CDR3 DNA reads TGTGCCAGCAGTCGGACAGTCGCTGAAGCTTTCTTT.